Listed below are T cell receptor beta chains from one sample, sequenced in a study of OX40 agonist ivuxolimab in advanced cancers. Produced via immunoSEQ multiplex PCR; TCRdb's table is partial and in-frame only. This table has tens of thousands of clones, roughly 84% appearing once. The source material was CD4+ or CD8+ T cells sorted from blood, sampled in a trial of the OX40 agonist ivuxolimab. Receptors originate from an adult with an advanced solid tumor such as melanoma, head and neck, liver or kidney cancer. Both conserved end residues are part of each CDR3. The D gene is left open where the match is weak. Expanded clones get a size class; other rows say once, few or many, or leave the size out.

D: TRBD2
length: 16
size: NA
J: TRBJ2-7
V: TRBV28
CDR3: CASSPKLAGTPYEQYF
DNA: TGTGCCAGCAGCCCCAAACTAGCGGGAACCCCCTACGAGCAGTACTTC

D: TRBD2
length: 15
size: NA
J: TRBJ2-5
V: TRBV11-2
CDR3: CASSQTGLAEETQYF
DNA: TGTGCCAGCAGCCAGACGGGACTAGCGGAAGAGACCCAGTACTTC

D: TRBD1
length: 13
size: NA
J: TRBJ2-7
V: TRBV10-1
CDR3: CASSAGTGYEQYF
DNA: TGCGCCAGCAGTGCGGGGACAGGGTACGAGCAGTACTTC

D: TRBD1
length: 13
size: NA
J: TRBJ2-4
V: TRBV5-6
CDR3: CASSATGTGLQYF
DNA: TGTGCCAGCAGCGCGACCGGGACAGGGCTTCAGTACTTC

D: NA
length: 13
size: NA
J: TRBJ1-2
V: TRBV6-5
CDR3: CAGKTNRDYGYTF
DNA: TGTGCCGGCAAAACCAACAGAGATTATGGCTACACCTTC

D: TRBD1
length: 16
size: once
J: TRBJ2-7
V: TRBV11-3
CDR3: CASSLGPSGTGYEQYF
DNA: TGTGCCAGCAGCTTAGGCCCTTCGGGGACAGGCTACGAGCAGTACTTC

D: TRBD1
length: 11
size: NA
J: TRBJ1-5
V: TRBV29-1
CDR3: CRDRLKQPQHF
DNA: TGCAGGGACAGGTTGAAGCAGCCCCAGCATTTT

D: NA
length: 13
size: NA
J: TRBJ1-1
V: TRBV28
CDR3: CASSSWTPFEAFF
DNA: TGTGCCAGCAGTTCGTGGACACCCTTTGAAGCTTTCTTT

D: TRBD1
length: 14
size: NA
J: TRBJ2-5
V: TRBV5-1
CDR3: CASRLGTGGETQYF
DNA: TGCGCCAGCAGGTTGGGTACAGGGGGAGAGACCCAGTACTTC

D: TRBD1
length: 17
size: NA
J: TRBJ2-5
V: TRBV6-1
CDR3: CASSDRDRDRRFRTQYF
DNA: TGTGCCAGCAGTGATAGGGACAGGGACAGGCGCTTCCGGACCCAGTACTTC

D: TRBD2
length: 15
size: NA
J: TRBJ2-1
V: TRBV29-1
CDR3: CSVEDRGSSYNEQFF
DNA: TGCAGCGTTGAAGATCGCGGGAGTTCCTACAATGAGCAGTTCTTC

D: TRBD2
length: 16
size: once
J: TRBJ2-1
V: TRBV2
CDR3: CASSRRGSVSYNEQFF
DNA: TGTGCCAGCTCCAGGCGGGGGAGCGTCTCCTACAATGAGCAGTTCTTC

D: TRBD1
length: 12
size: NA
J: TRBJ2-1
V: TRBV29-1
CDR3: CSVDKGAGEQFF
DNA: TGCAGCGTTGATAAGGGGGCTGGTGAGCAGTTCTTC

D: NA
length: 14
size: NA
J: TRBJ2-5
V: TRBV28
CDR3: CASRETGGQETQYF
DNA: TGTGCCAGCAGAGAAACCGGGGGCCAAGAGACCCAGTACTTC

D: NA
length: 14
size: few
J: TRBJ2-4
V: TRBV6-1
CDR3: CASKERVEKNIQYF
DNA: TGTGCTAGCAAGGAGAGGGTAGAAAAAAACATTCAGTACTTC

D: NA
length: 16
size: NA
J: TRBJ2-7
V: TRBV5-1
CDR3: CASSFPETGAWDEQYF
DNA: TGCGCCAGCAGCTTCCCCGAGACCGGCGCCTGGGATGAGCAGTACTTC

D: NA
length: 15
size: NA
J: TRBJ1-1
V: TRBV4-1
CDR3: CASSLSPLVNTEAFF
DNA: TGCGCCAGCAGCTTATCTCCTCTGGTGAACACTGAAGCTTTCTTT

D: NA
length: 14
size: NA
J: TRBJ1-4
V: TRBV27
CDR3: CATRKRGLDEKLFF
DNA: TGTGCCACCAGAAAGAGGGGCTTAGATGAAAAACTGTTTTTT

D: NA
length: 11
size: few
J: TRBJ1-5
V: TRBV19
CDR3: CASSIGQGKHF
DNA: TGTGCCAGTAGTATTGGTCAGGGGAAGCATTTT

D: TRBD1
length: 14
size: NA
J: TRBJ2-1
V: TRBV6-6
CDR3: CASRGQGARDEQFF
DNA: TGTGCCAGCAGGGGACAGGGGGCCAGGGATGAGCAGTTCTTC

D: NA
length: 12
size: NA
J: TRBJ2-5
V: TRBV29-1
CDR3: CSVGTGGETQYF
DNA: TGCAGCGTTGGGACAGGAGGGGAGACCCAGTACTTC

D: TRBD1
length: 16
size: once
J: TRBJ1-5
V: TRBV9
CDR3: CASSSGQGQSNQPQHF
DNA: TGTGCCAGCAGCTCCGGACAGGGGCAAAGCAATCAGCCCCAGCATTTT

D: TRBD1
length: 14
size: NA
J: TRBJ2-5
V: TRBV11-2
CDR3: CASSFTGGKETQYF
DNA: TGTGCCAGCAGCTTTACAGGGGGCAAAGAGACCCAGTACTTC

D: NA
length: 16
size: NA
J: TRBJ1-3
V: TRBV9
CDR3: CASSVGGGRSGNTIYF
DNA: TGTGCCAGCAGCGTAGGGGGGGGCCGGTCTGGAAACACCATATATTTT

D: TRBD2
length: 15
size: NA
J: TRBJ2-7
V: TRBV5-4
CDR3: CASSLVTSGNNEQYF
DNA: TGTGCCAGCAGCTTGGTTACTAGCGGGAACAACGAGCAGTACTTC

D: NA
length: 15
size: NA
J: TRBJ2-7
V: TRBV5-5
CDR3: CASSLRPNPGDEQYF
DNA: TGTGCCAGCAGCTTACGGCCAAATCCCGGGGACGAGCAGTACTTC

D: TRBD1
length: 16
size: NA
J: TRBJ1-1
V: TRBV27
CDR3: CASSLSRTGWMAEAFF
DNA: TGTGCCAGCAGTTTATCCCGGACAGGGTGGATGGCTGAAGCTTTCTTT

D: NA
length: 14
size: NA
J: TRBJ1-6
V: TRBV6-1
CDR3: CASSAGPYNSPLHF
DNA: TGTGCCAGCAGTGCCGGACCCTATAATTCACCCCTCCACTTT

D: TRBD2
length: 16
size: NA
J: TRBJ2-3
V: TRBV11-3
CDR3: CASSLGTSRLTDTQYF
DNA: TGTGCCAGCAGCTTAGGGACTAGTCGACTGACAGATACGCAGTATTTT

D: TRBD2
length: 13
size: NA
J: TRBJ2-7
V: TRBV7-2
CDR3: CASSLREGYEQYF
DNA: TGTGCCAGCAGCCTAAGGGAGGGCTACGAGCAGTACTTC

D: NA
length: 14
size: NA
J: TRBJ1-1
V: TRBV5-1
CDR3: CASSLVRGNTEAFF
DNA: TGCGCCAGCAGCTTGGTGAGGGGGAACACTGAAGCTTTCTTT

D: NA
length: 14
size: NA
J: TRBJ2-5
V: TRBV7-9
CDR3: CASSPSGMDETQYF
DNA: TGTGCCAGCAGCCCCTCGGGAATGGACGAGACCCAGTACTTC

D: TRBD1
length: 15
size: NA
J: TRBJ1-2
V: TRBV28
CDR3: CASSPPGTAREGYTF
DNA: TGTGCCAGCAGTCCCCCGGGGACAGCTCGCGAGGGCTACACCTTC

D: TRBD1
length: 15
size: once
J: TRBJ2-2
V: TRBV27
CDR3: CASTPRGLVSGELFF
DNA: TGTGCCAGCACTCCCAGGGGGTTAGTGTCCGGGGAGCTGTTTTTT

D: TRBD1
length: 17
size: NA
J: TRBJ2-6
V: TRBV19
CDR3: CASSKDRAGSGANVLTF
DNA: TGTGCCAGTAGTAAGGACAGGGCTGGCTCTGGGGCCAACGTCCTGACTTTC

D: TRBD1
length: 14
size: NA
J: TRBJ1-5
V: TRBV6-5
CDR3: CASSLGQTNQPQHF
DNA: TGTGCCAGCAGCCTGGGACAGACTAATCAGCCCCAGCATTTT

D: NA
length: 14
size: NA
J: TRBJ1-6
V: TRBV5-4
CDR3: CASSPAADNSPLHF
DNA: TGTGCCAGCAGCCCCGCCGCGGATAATTCACCCCTCCACTTT

D: NA
length: 13
size: NA
J: TRBJ2-7
V: TRBV23-1
CDR3: CASSQAWFYEQYF
DNA: TGCGCCAGCAGCCAAGCGTGGTTCTACGAGCAGTACTTC

D: NA
length: 14
size: NA
J: TRBJ2-7
V: TRBV5-1
CDR3: CASSFQDPSYEQYF
DNA: TGCGCCAGCAGCTTCCAAGATCCCTCCTACGAGCAGTACTTC

D: TRBD1
length: 15
size: NA
J: TRBJ1-2
V: TRBV6-1
CDR3: CASSDTVGQPRGYTF
DNA: TGTGCCAGCAGTGATACGGTGGGACAGCCTCGGGGCTACACCTTC

D: NA
length: 14
size: NA
J: TRBJ2-3
V: TRBV6-5
CDR3: CASRTVFTQNTQYF
DNA: TGTGCCAGCAGAACGGTATTCACACAAAATACGCAGTATTTT

D: NA
length: 16
size: NA
J: TRBJ2-6
V: TRBV9
CDR3: CASSPRGPAGANVLTF
DNA: TGTGCCAGCAGCCCCAGGGGACCAGCGGGGGCCAACGTCCTGACTTTC

D: NA
length: 8
size: NA
J: TRBJ2-2
V: TRBV10-1
CDR3: CASGELFF
DNA: TGCGCCAGCGGGGAGCTGTTTTTT

D: NA
length: 16
size: NA
J: TRBJ2-5
V: TRBV4-1
CDR3: CASSQGSNRNQETQYF
DNA: TGCGCCAGCAGCCAAGGATCAAACCGAAACCAAGAGACCCAGTACTTC

D: NA
length: 16
size: NA
J: TRBJ2-1
V: TRBV19
CDR3: CASSTSGASSYNEQFF
DNA: TGTGCCAGTAGCACCAGTGGTGCCAGCTCCTACAATGAGCAGTTCTTC

D: TRBD1
length: 14
size: NA
J: TRBJ2-5
V: TRBV5-8
CDR3: CASSLGQGQETQYF
DNA: TGTGCCAGCAGCTTGGGACAGGGTCAAGAGACCCAGTACTTC

D: TRBD2
length: 15
size: NA
J: TRBJ2-7
V: TRBV7-2
CDR3: CASSLVGGSSYEQYF
DNA: TGTGCCAGCAGCTTAGTCGGGGGGTCCTCCTACGAGCAGTACTTC

D: TRBD1
length: 17
size: NA
J: TRBJ2-4
V: TRBV6-1
CDR3: CASSEQGTGIAKNIQYF
DNA: TGTGCCAGCAGTGAACAAGGGACAGGTATAGCCAAAAACATTCAGTACTTC

D: TRBD2
length: 17
size: NA
J: TRBJ2-6
V: TRBV7-9
CDR3: CASRPVGGASGANVLTF
DNA: TGTGCCAGCCGACCCGTCGGGGGGGCAAGTGGGGCCAACGTCCTGACTTTC

D: TRBD2
length: 15
size: once
J: TRBJ2-1
V: TRBV28
CDR3: CASSPGTSAYNEQFF
DNA: TGTGCCAGCAGTCCCGGGACTAGCGCCTACAATGAGCAGTTCTTC

D: NA
length: 15
size: NA
J: TRBJ1-2
V: TRBV10-3
CDR3: CAISESLDVGYGYTF
DNA: TGTGCCATCAGTGAGTCGCTGGACGTGGGGTATGGCTACACCTTC

D: NA
length: 14
size: NA
J: TRBJ1-1
V: TRBV6-6
CDR3: CASSRRGPNTEAFF
DNA: TGTGCCAGCAGTCGCAGGGGCCCGAACACTGAAGCTTTCTTT

D: NA
length: 13
size: once
J: TRBJ1-5
V: TRBV2
CDR3: CASNLQGNQPQHF
DNA: TGTGCCAGCAATTTACAGGGAAATCAGCCCCAGCATTTT

D: TRBD1
length: 14
size: NA
J: TRBJ1-1
V: TRBV19
CDR3: CASYGGRQGTEAFF
DNA: TGTGCCTCCTATGGGGGGAGACAGGGCACTGAAGCTTTCTTT

D: NA
length: 13
size: NA
J: TRBJ2-1
V: TRBV29-1
CDR3: CSGNRVGYNEQFF
DNA: TGCAGCGGGAACAGGGTTGGCTACAATGAGCAGTTCTTC

D: TRBD1
length: 13
size: few
J: TRBJ1-2
V: TRBV6-5
CDR3: CASSFLDRVGYTF
DNA: TGTGCCAGCAGTTTCCTGGACAGGGTTGGCTACACCTTC